This entry is about one T cell receptor (beta chain). Its binding antigen is unknown. Germline and junction disagree at one end, which may indicate a read error. The data stem from a study of T cells in localized non-small cell lung cancer (dated by TCRdb to the early 2020s). About the investigation overall: Comparing tumors with uninvolved tumor-adjacent lungs, the study looked at the T cell repertoires of fewer than 250 patients with early-stage NSCLC. The cohort was made up of a few hundred treatment-naive NSCLC patients whose localized lung tumors had been resected. The mean age of the NSCLC patients was under 70 years, with roughly 120 men and 110 or so women.

The immunoSEQ Assay was used to sequence TCR beta CDR3 regions from DNA. The paper's processing steps were these. T cell density was computed as TCR beta template counts normalized to usable DNA estimated by amplifying housekeeping genes. Using the preseqR package, richness was estimated by extrapolating to 120,000 templates for tissue samples and 400,000 templates for PBMC samples. Clonality was calculated as one minus Pielou's evenness. Differential abundance testing on productive amino-acid clonotypes, with a minimum total count of 5 and an alpha of 0.1, was used to identify tissue-enriched TCRs. Repertoire overlap between compartments was quantified with the Jaccard Index and Morisita Overlap Index. GLIPH grouped TCR beta CDR3s together with public tetramer-defined viral CDR3s, and a viral motif had to include at least three viral sequences and also show V-gene enrichment. In its TCRdb copy, this immuneACCESS table keeps in-frame sequences only and misses some clones. Where compared with another copy, unresolved V genes explain less than half of these, and the others have no known cause. Clone size and the V and J calls come from that table; the DNA yielded D and trimming. For this sample there are some 140,000 clones; approximately 88% appear just once. The ten largest clonotypes hold around 1.7% of the sample.

At diagnosis, peripheral blood, uninvolved tumor-adjacent lung and tumor were collected and were preserved as a mix of fresh-frozen and FFPE material. For TCR repertoire profiling, blood samples were analyzed in the form of peripheral blood mononuclear cells. Paper-wide results and their limitations: Longer overall survival was associated with higher blood T cell density, whereas shorter survival was associated with higher adjacent-lung clonality. Uninvolved tumor-adjacent lung showed the highest T cell clonality, higher than tumor, which suggests more focused antigenic responses in the uninvolved tumor-adjacent lung. Because multi-region tumor sequencing was not done, intratumor heterogeneity could not be ruled out. A median of 57 of the top 100 tumor clones were detected in paired uninvolved adjacent lung, and around 30 of these tumor clones were also found among the top 100 clones of the paired uninvolved adjacent lung. Because the study design was exploratory, TCR variables were selected using unadjusted p-values without false-discovery rate correction.

The CDR3 contains 15 residues, cysteine and phenylalanine counted. CDR3 DNA is the only sequence kept; it has 45 bases, read in frame from the first base. Looking up the germline V gene yields CDR1 MDHEN and CDR2 SYDVKM. The sequence was obtained from a female donor over 55 with stage I lung adenocarcinoma. The sequenced sample was peripheral blood, obtained before any cancer treatment. The chain uses TRBV28 and TRBJ1-4; there is no confident call for the D gene. CDR3 region: CASSLPVETSEKLFF. The DNA reads TGTGCCAGCAGTTTACCCGTCGAAACTAGTGAAAAACTGTTTTTT.